One and the same sample provided the 28 T cell receptor beta chains below, sequenced in a study of T cell changes during pregnancy in multiple sclerosis. The method was immunoSEQ multiplex PCR; TCRdb's version includes in-frame clones alone and lacks a portion of them. In the table there are about 40,000 clones, about 88% of which are singletons. Here the sequenced sample was CD4+ T cells from peripheral blood mononuclear cells, taken in the second trimester of pregnancy. The receptor set was obtained from a female donor with multiple sclerosis, enrolled in a pregnancy study.

The V and J genes are TRBV28 and TRBJ2-5; 7 bases are shared with TRBD2. Germline-derived CDR1 and CDR2 are MDHEN and SYDVKM. The CDR3 runs 15 residues. V shed 3 bases, J shed 4 bases, and the junction held 8 bases outside the gene matches. CDR3 nucleotides: TGTGCCAGCAGTTTGGAGGGAGGGCCGAGAGAGACCCAGTACTTC. Residues: CASSLEGGPRETQYF.

This chain joins TRBV6-4 and TRBJ1-5; TRBD1 agrees at 7 bases. The ends lost 2 bases at V and 2 bases at J; junction bases unmatched: 6. Per germline, CDR1 MRHNA and CDR2 SNTAGT. This CDR3 contains 16 residues. CDR3 sequence reads: CASSDGRGCGNQPQHF. Written as DNA, the CDR3 is TGTGCCAGCAGTGACGGCAGGGGGTGCGGCAATCAGCCCCAGCATTTT.

This chain connects TRBV9 to TRBJ1-1; 9 bases are shared with TRBD1. The CDR3 sequence is 15 residues long. V trimming: 1 base; J trimming: 4 bases; junction bases outside the gene matches: 5. Germline CDR1 SGDLS, CDR2 YYNGEE. The CDR3 spells CASSVTGGAVTEAFF. CDR3 bases: TGTGCCAGCAGCGTAACAGGGGGCGCGGTCACTGAAGCTTTCTTT.

This clone was seen only a few times. The gene calls are TRBV27 and TRBJ2-3; D might be TRBD2 (6 bases). V lost 2 bases to trimming and J lost 4 bases, with 19 bases between them. CDR3 size: 17 residues. Germline V lookup: CDR1 MNHEY, CDR2 SMNVEV (reference sequence). The CDR3 reads CASSLRSPGGVADTQYF. The CDR3 DNA sequence: TGTGCCAGCAGTTTAAGGTCACCCGGAGGGGTCGCAGATACGCAGTATTTT.

V is TRBV4-3 and J is TRBJ1-1, with 8 positions matching TRBD1. CDR1 is LGHNA, CDR2 YSLEER, per germline. V was pared by 1 base and J by 4 bases, with 2 bases of the junction left unmatched. The CDR3 sequence is 14 residues long. CDR3 nucleotide sequence: TGCGCCAGCAGCCAAGGACAGGGGTTCACTGAAGCTTTCTTT. Its translation is CASSQGQGFTEAFF.

This chain joins TRBV18 and TRBJ2-6; 11 nucleotides agree with TRBD1. The germline V gene encodes CDR1 KGHSH and CDR2 LQKENI. V lost 4 bases, J lost 4 bases, and 9 bases stayed unmatched. The CDR3 totals 18 residues. The CDR3 protein is CASSLRTGGASGANVLTF. CDR3 sequence (DNA): TGTGCCAGCTCACTAAGGACAGGGGGCGCGAGCGGGGCCAACGTCCTGACTTTC. The entire variable domain, with the rest obtained from reference TRBV18 and TRBJ2-6, is as follows: NAGVMQNPRHLVRRRGQEARLRCSPMKGHSHVYWYRQLPEEGLKFMVYLQKENIIDESGMPKERFSAEFPKEGPSILRIQQVVRGDSAAYFCASSLRTGGASGANVLTFGAGSRLTVL.

The J gene is TRBJ1-2, the V gene TRBV29-1, with 9 bases matching TRBD1. With 4 bases clipped from V and 6 bases from J, the junction kept 9 bases outside the gene matches. There are 14 residues in the CDR3. Germline CDR1 and CDR2: SQVTM and ANQGSEA. This chain's CDR3 is CSVVWTGDSNGYTF. The CDR3 DNA sequence: TGCAGCGTTGTTTGGACAGGGGATTCGAATGGCTACACCTTC.

CDR3 region: CASSQVGTGVEKLFF. Here the CDR3 DNA reads TGTGCCAGCAGCCAAGTAGGGACAGGGGTTGAAAAACTGTTTTTT. The chain recombines TRBV14 with TRBJ1-4, with 10 bases matching TRBD1. Per the germline V gene, CDR1 is SGHDN and CDR2 is FVKESK. Trimming took 1 base from V and 7 from J; bases not matched to a gene: 3. This CDR3 region has 15 residues.

V and J are TRBV6-6 and TRBJ1-5, with 9 nucleotides matching TRBD1. J was trimmed by 7 bases and V by 2 bases; bases with no gene match: 6. CDR3 size: 15 residues. Germline V CDR1 and CDR2: MNHNY, SVGAGI (reference sequence). This CDR3 is CASSYGTGPLQPQHF. DNA of the CDR3: TGTGCCAGCAGTTACGGGACAGGGCCCCTACAGCCCCAGCATTTT.

The chain employs TRBV28 and TRBJ2-7; unclear D gene. This CDR3 spans 13 amino acids. Trimming left V 6 bases short and J 2 bases short, with 11 bases between. Germline V lookup: CDR1 MDHEN, CDR2 SYDVKM. In DNA form, the CDR3 reads TGTGCCAGCAGCCCCTCCCCCCCCTACGAGCAGTACTTC. The encoded protein is CASSPSPPYEQYF.

The chain combines TRBV6-1 with TRBJ1-3; 7 nucleotides align to TRBD1. In germline, CDR1 is MNHNS, CDR2 SASEGT. The V segment lost 7 bases and the J segment 4 bases; nucleotides outside the gene matches: 10. The CDR3 has 15 residues. The CDR3 nucleotides read TGTGCCAGCACCCGACAGGGAGTAATGGGAAACACCATATATTTT. As protein: CASTRQGVMGNTIYF.

This clone was observed a few times. The rearrangement links TRBV7-2 to TRBJ2-3, with TRBD2 identical over 10 bases. CDR1 SGHTA and CDR2 FQGNSA come from the germline V gene. J gave up 0 bases and V 5 bases, and 2 bases lay outside the gene matches. The CDR3 length is 15 residues. The CDR3 loop is CASSLSGRSTDTQYF. The CDR3 nucleotides read TGTGCCAGCAGCCTTAGCGGGAGGAGCACAGATACGCAGTATTTT.

This chain uses TRBV7-9 with TRBJ2-3, with 9 bases lining up with TRBD2. V was pared by 7 bases and J by 2 bases, with 16 bases of the junction left unmatched. The germline CDR1 and CDR2 sequences are SEHNR and FQNEAQ (reference sequence). This CDR3 spans 18 amino acids. The CDR3 DNA sequence: TGTGCCAGCATCAACTGGGCGGGAGGGAATTCCCCCACAGATACGCAGTATTTT. This sequence encodes CASINWAGGNSPTDTQYF.

This chain links TRBV5-6 with TRBJ2-1, with D possibly TRBD1 on 6 matching bases. V was trimmed by 0 bases and J by 8 bases, leaving 18 bases between them. CDR3 length equals 16 residues. Per germline, CDR1 SGHDT and CDR2 YYEEEE. The CDR3 here is CASSLAVDPRGDEQFF. CDR3 coding DNA: TGTGCCAGCAGCTTGGCCGTGGACCCCAGGGGAGATGAGCAGTTCTTC. The entire variable domain, with the rest obtained from reference TRBV5-6 and TRBJ2-1, is as follows: DAGVTQSPTHLIKTRGQQVTLRCSPKSGHDTVSWYQQALGQGPQFIFQYYEEEERQRGNFPDRFSGHQFPNYSSELNVNALLLGDSALYLCASSLAVDPRGDEQFFGPGTRLTVL.

The count of this clone is one. The genes are TRBV7-2 and TRBJ2-1, with D uncertain. The V end was cut by 0 bases, the J end by 4 bases, with 10 bases between. The CDR3 is 15 residues long. Germline V gene data show CDR1 as SGHTA and CDR2 as FQGNSA. The CDR3 is CASSLASVRYNEQFF. The CDR3 DNA reads as TGTGCCAGCAGCTTAGCCAGCGTCAGATACAATGAGCAGTTCTTC.

This chain uses TRBV5-1 with TRBJ2-5; 8 bases are a match to TRBD2. Germline V gives CDR1 SGHRS, CDR2 YFSETQ. CDR3 size: 14 residues. V lost 0 bases, J lost 5 bases, and 3 bases stayed unmatched. CDR3 sequence reads: CASSLEAGGETQYF. The CDR3, as DNA: TGCGCCAGCAGCTTGGAGGCGGGAGGCGAGACCCAGTACTTC.

This chain connects TRBV6-5 to TRBJ2-7; 8 bases are shared with TRBD2. The CDR3 runs to 15 residues. The germline CDR1 and CDR2 sequences are MNHEY and SVGAGI. The ends lost 2 bases at V and 5 bases at J; junction bases unmatched: 8. Here the CDR3 reads CASSYRGLVNNEQYF. CDR3 in DNA: TGTGCCAGCAGTTACAGGGGACTAGTAAACAACGAGCAGTACTTC.

The chain carries TRBV18 and TRBJ2-3; D gene ambiguous. The V end was cut by 5 bases, the J end by 2 bases, with 8 bases between. The CDR3 loop spans 13 amino acids. Germline CDR1 is KGHSH and CDR2 is LQKENI. The DNA of the CDR3 is TGTGCCAGCTCAAGTGACAACACAGATACGCAGTATTTT. Residues: CASSSDNTDTQYF.

This chain uses TRBV12-5 with TRBJ2-3, with D possibly matching TRBD1 (6 bases). CDR1 and CDR2 from the germline V gene are LGHNT and FRNRAP. Trimming stripped 5 bases from V and 5 bases from J, with 17 bases between. This CDR3 has 15 residues. Here the CDR3 DNA reads TGTGCTAGTGGTCGTAGCTCAACAGGGAGAGATACGCAGTATTTT. This translates into CASGRSSTGRDTQYF.

This clone was observed once. Germline is not matched at one junction end, which may reflect a read error. The chain recombines TRBV7-7 with TRBJ2-5, with D tentatively TRBD2 (5 bases). CDR1 is SSHAT and CDR2 is FNYEAQ in the germline V gene (reference sequence). The CDR3 extends over 15 amino acids. In DNA form, the CDR3 reads TGTGCTAGCAGCACCCGGGTGGGCGAGGGAGAGACCCAGTACTTC. Translation: CASSTRVGEGETQYF.

J is TRBJ2-1 and V is TRBV14; D is unresolved. The V and J ends lost 1 base and 0 bases respectively, with 10 bases between them. Per the germline V gene, CDR1 is SGHDN and CDR2 is FVKESK. CDR3 length: 16 amino acids. The CDR3: CASSQVATSSYNEQFF. CDR3 nucleotides: TGTGCCAGCAGCCAAGTTGCTACGAGCTCCTACAATGAGCAGTTCTTC.

The gene calls are TRBV2 and TRBJ2-3; 10 bases fit TRBD2. CDR1 is SNHLY and CDR2 is FYNNEI in the germline V gene. This CDR3 is 17 amino acids long. V was clipped by 6 bases and J by 9 bases; unmatched bases: 18. CDR3: CASRKSLLAGEGYTQYF. In DNA form, the CDR3 reads TGTGCCAGCAGGAAGTCCCTGCTAGCGGGAGAGGGCTACACGCAGTATTTT.

The gene calls are TRBV7-2 and TRBJ1-5; tentative D call: TRBD1 (5 bases). The length of the CDR3 is 14 residues. Trimming stripped 2 bases from V and 4 bases from J, with 9 bases between. Germline V gene data show CDR1 as SGHTA and CDR2 as FQGNSA. CDR3 nucleotides: TGTGCCAGCAGCTTACGGACATCAAATCAGCCCCAGCATTTT. It is translated as CASSLRTSNQPQHF.

V usage is TRBV5-1 and J usage is TRBJ2-7, with 7 positions matching TRBD2. Looked up from germline, CDR1 is SGHRS and CDR2 is YFSETQ. V lost 1 base to trimming and J lost 3 bases; unmatched junction nucleotides: 4. The CDR3 totals 14 residues. This CDR3 is CASSLSGKSYEQYF. CDR3 sequence (DNA): TGCGCCAGCAGCTTGAGCGGGAAAAGCTACGAGCAGTACTTC.

In DNA, the CDR3 is TGTGCCACGACCAAGAACAGGGGAGGACCCTACGAGCAGTACTTC. It translates to CATTKNRGGPYEQYF. This rearrangement joins TRBV15 to TRBJ2-7; D may be TRBD1 (7 bases). Between the trimmed V and J ends, which lost 9 bases and 2 bases, there was a span of 20 bases. Germline V gives CDR1 LNHNV, CDR2 YYDKDF (reference sequence). The length of the CDR3 is 15 residues.

The V call is TRBV7-8, the J call TRBJ1-4, with 8 bases matching TRBD1. Germline assignment: CDR1 SGHVS and CDR2 FQNEAQ. The CDR3 consists of 15 residues. With 4 bases clipped from V and 3 bases from J, the junction kept 4 bases outside the gene matches. CDR3 sequence: CASSSGQGSNEKLFF. The DNA of the CDR3 is TGTGCCAGCAGCTCCGGACAGGGATCTAATGAAAAACTGTTTTTT. Complete variable domain (other parts from reference TRBV7-8 and TRBJ1-4): GAGVSQSPRYKVAKRGQDVALRCDPISGHVSLFWYQQALGQGPEFLTYFQNEAQLDKSGLPSDRFFAERPEGSVSTLKIQRTQQEDSAVYLCASSSGQGSNEKLFFGSGTQLSVL.

This clone was detected once. The gene calls are TRBV5-1 and TRBJ1-2; 8 bases match TRBD1. The CDR3 totals 15 residues. Germline V gene data show CDR1 as SGHRS and CDR2 as YFSETQ. Trimming removed 4 bases from V and 4 bases from J; junction bases left unmatched: 9. CDR3 loop: CASSPGTGGGYGYTF. Here the CDR3 DNA reads TGCGCCAGCAGCCCCGGGACAGGAGGTGGCTATGGCTACACCTTC. The variable domain in full, with the rest retrieved from reference TRBV5-1 and TRBJ1-2, is KAGVTQTPRYLIKTRGQQVTLSCSPISGHRSVSWYQQTPGQGLQFLFEYFSETQRNKGNFPGRFSGRQFSNSRSEMNVSTLELGDSALYLCASSPGTGGGYGYTFGSGTRLTVV.

This clone was picked up a small number of times. This chain links TRBV6-5 with TRBJ1-2; 7 bases match TRBD1. The V gene's germline CDR1 is MNHEY and CDR2 SVGAGI. V shed 5 bases and J 5 bases; nucleotides not matched to a gene: 5. The length of the CDR3 is 13 residues. The DNA of the CDR3 is TGTGCCAGCAGTCGACAGGGTCTTTATGGCTACACCTTC. This encodes CASSRQGLYGYTF.